This TCR beta chain emerged from a study of OX40 agonist ivuxolimab in advanced cancers. General study results and limits: With doses of 0.1 to 3.0 mg/kg, CD4+ and CD8+ blood T cells had undergone clonal expansion by week 6.

A word on this clone: Antigen: not known.

The method was immunoSEQ multiplex PCR; TCRdb's version includes in-frame clones alone and lacks a portion of them. The data show roughly 48,000 clones, just under 90% seen once. Sampled blood was obtained at baseline, cycle 4 day 1, and cycle 7 day 1. CDR1 GTSNPN and CDR2 SVGIG come from the germline V gene (reference sequence). This CDR3 contains 12 residues. Deletions cut 0 bases from V and 3 bases from J, with 3 bases between. The receptor's source is an adult with an advanced solid tumor such as melanoma, head and neck, liver or kidney cancer. V and J are TRBV30 and TRBJ2-1; no clear D. Specimen: CD4+ or CD8+ T cells sorted from blood, collected in a trial of the OX40 agonist ivuxolimab. Here the CDR3 reads CAWSVFYNEQFF. The CDR3 DNA reads as TGTGCCTGGAGTGTATTCTACAATGAGCAGTTCTTC.